This entry lists 23 T cell receptor beta chains sequenced from one sample in a study of CD8 T cells in ankylosing spondylitis (TCRdb year 2017). Library creation used 5' RACE. For sequencing, an Illumina HiSeq 2500 was employed. TCRdb reran the public reads through fastp at Q25 and MiXCR, keeping productive beta chains. Under each unique CDR3 protein, matching rows form one entry showing the most common genes and DNA. Here the sample has 200,000 to 250,000 distinct CDR3 sequences; roughly 32% occur a single time. Approximately 4.4% of the sample goes to the ten largest clones. What was sequenced was blood, either unsorted or a sorted T cell fraction (not recorded which). The receptors here all came from a male donor with ankylosing spondylitis or in good health (not recorded which).

This clonotype showed up just a few times. V is TRBV29-1 and J is TRBJ1-2; D not resolved. Germline assignment: CDR1 SQVTM and CDR2 ANQGSEA. The CDR3 runs 13 residues. Trimming removed 6 bases from V and 6 bases from J, with 17 bases in between. CDR3: CSVYYIDRDGYTF. Written as DNA, the CDR3 is TGCAGCGTGTACTACATAGACCGAGATGGCTACACCTTC.

The chain joins TRBV7-9 to TRBJ2-7; TRBD2 agrees at 10 bases. The CDR3 has 16 amino acids. The J segment lost 2 bases and the V segment lost 0 bases, leaving 4 bases of the junction unmatched. Germline V gene data show CDR1 as SEHNR and CDR2 as FQNEAQ (reference sequence). The CDR3 nucleotides read TGTGCCAGCAGCTTAGCTAGCGGGGGGAATACCTACGAGCAGTACTTC. Translation gives CASSLASGGNTYEQYF.

On this clonotype: Its ends do not fully match the called genes, so a read error is possible. The gene calls are TRBV10-3 and TRBJ2-4; no clear D gene. Germline assignment: CDR1 ENHRY and CDR2 SYGVKD. CDR3 length: 16 amino acids. This CDR3 reads CAISESIISWGGAAIF. The CDR3 nucleotides read TGTGCCATCAGTGAGTCCATTATTTCGTGGGGTGGTGCCGCGATCTTC.

In this sample, this clonotype turned up a few times. This chain joins TRBV20-1 and TRBJ1-5; TRBD1 matches 7 bases. Trimming cost V 7 bases and J 7 bases; bases outside gene matches: 13. From germline, CDR1 is DFQATT and CDR2 SNEGSKA (reference sequence). The CDR3 is 14 residues long. The CDR3 region has the DNA TGCAGTGTATCCGGCAGGGGGGTCGGCCAGCCCCAGCATTTT. Translation gives CSVSGRGVGQPQHF.

The chain recombines TRBV12-3 or TRBV12-4 with TRBJ2-5, with TRBD1 matching over 9 bases. V was clipped by 3 bases and J by 4 bases; unmatched bases: 6. The CDR3 has 15 amino acids. This CDR3 reads CASSFRQGEIETQYF. In DNA form, the CDR3 reads TGTGCCAGCAGTTTTCGACAGGGGGAGATAGAGACCCAGTACTTC.

The chain has TRBV15 and TRBJ2-2; either TRBD1 or TRBD2 may fit D (7 bases each). The CDR3 runs to 15 residues. Germline CDR1 and CDR2: LNHNV and YYDKDF (reference sequence). The germline V and J ends were trimmed by 5 bases and 7 bases, with 17 bases remaining between them. The DNA for the CDR3 is TGTGCCACCAGCGCCAGGGGGGGACAACTCGGGGAGCTGTTTTTT. Its protein is CATSARGGQLGELFF.

The rearrangement uses TRBV30 and TRBJ2-7; 7 bases fit TRBD1. The germline CDR1 and CDR2 sequences are GTSNPN and SVGIG (reference sequence). The trim removed 3 bases at V and 3 bases at J, leaving 5 bases unmatched. There are 13 residues in the CDR3. The CDR3 sequence: CAWRDRRYYEQYF. CDR3 sequence (DNA): TGTGCCTGGAGGGACAGGAGGTACTACGAGCAGTACTTC.

V usage is TRBV30 and J usage is TRBJ2-7; 10 bases line up with TRBD2. There are 14 residues in the CDR3. The J segment lost 4 bases and the V segment lost 0 bases, leaving 3 bases of the junction unmatched. Germline lookup yields CDR1 GTSNPN and CDR2 SVGIG (reference sequence). CDR3 sequence (DNA): TGTGCCTGGAGTGTACTAGCGGGGCCTTACGAGCAGTACTTC. Protein: CAWSVLAGPYEQYF.

The chain employs TRBV20-1 and TRBJ2-7, with 11 positions matching TRBD1. The V gene end was trimmed by 0 bases and the J gene end by 7 bases; junction bases not matched to a gene: 8. CDR1 is DFQATT and CDR2 is SNEGSKA in the germline V gene (reference sequence). The CDR3 has 15 residues. CDR3 loop: CSARDPGQGAREQYF. CDR3 sequence (DNA): TGCAGTGCTAGAGATCCAGGACAGGGGGCGCGTGAGCAGTACTTC.

The chain has TRBV7-8 and TRBJ1-3, with 8 nucleotides matching TRBD1. The CDR3 is 16 residues long. Trimming cost V 5 bases and J 4 bases; bases outside gene matches: 10. Germline loops: CDR1 SGHVS, CDR2 FQNEAQ. Here the CDR3 DNA reads TGTGCCAGCAGCCGGACCTCGACAGGGGCCGGAAACACCATATATTTT. Its protein is CASSRTSTGAGNTIYF. Full variable domain (rest looked up from reference TRBV7-8 and TRBJ1-3): GAGVSQSPRYKVAKRGQDVALRCDPISGHVSLFWYQQALGQGPEFLTYFQNEAQLDKSGLPSDRFFAERPEGSVSTLKIQRTQQEDSAVYLCASSRTSTGAGNTIYFGEGSWLTVV.

This clonotype was found a few times. This rearrangement joins TRBV15 to TRBJ2-3; 10 positions match TRBD1. V shed 6 bases, J shed 1 base, and the junction held 4 bases outside the gene matches. The CDR3 runs 15 residues. The germline V gene has CDR1 LNHNV and CDR2 YYDKDF (reference sequence). The CDR3 DNA is TGTGCCACCAGGGACGGGACAGGGGGCACAGATACGCAGTATTTT. This sequence encodes CATRDGTGGTDTQYF.

The chain has TRBV20-1 and TRBJ2-1; the match to TRBD2 covers 9 bases. The junction had 4 bases not matched to a gene; V was cut back by 4 bases and J by 3 bases. The germline CDR1 and CDR2 sequences are DFQATT and SNEGSKA (reference sequence). The CDR3 is made up of 14 amino acids. The CDR3 DNA is TGCAGTGCTAACGAGCGGGGGGTCTACAATGAGCAGTTCTTC. As protein: CSANERGVYNEQFF.

V is TRBV7-2 and J is TRBJ2-1; TRBD2 might be the D (7 bases). The CDR3 has 16 residues. In germline, CDR1 is SGHTA, CDR2 FQGNSA. The V end lost 3 bases, the J end lost 1 base, and 13 bases lay between the germline ends. The CDR3 loop reads CASSFRRGGSYNEQFF. DNA for the CDR3: TGTGCCAGCAGCTTTAGAAGGGGGGGGTCCTACAATGAGCAGTTCTTC.

This chain joins TRBV7-9 and TRBJ2-7; tentatively, D is TRBD2 (5 bases). Trimming left V 2 bases short and J 1 base short, with 12 bases between. Germline V gene sequence: CDR1 SEHNR, CDR2 FQNEAQ (reference sequence). The CDR3 has 15 residues. The CDR3 nucleotides are TGTGCCAGCAGCTTACGCGGGTCACTTTCCTACGAGCAGTACTTC. This gives the protein CASSLRGSLSYEQYF.

The V and J genes are TRBV5-5 and TRBJ1-6; D unresolved. Deletions cut 0 bases from V and 2 bases from J, with 3 bases between. The CDR3 extends over 14 amino acids. The germline gives CDR1 SGHKS, CDR2 YYEKEE (reference sequence). Here the CDR3 DNA reads TGTGCCAGCAGCTTGGAGACCTATAATTCACCCCTCCACTTT. This encodes CASSLETYNSPLHF.

This clonotype turned up a few times. This chain connects TRBV5-1 to TRBJ2-3; 12 positions match TRBD2. Germline values: CDR1 SGHRS, CDR2 YFSETQ. This CDR3 is built from 16 residues. The trim removed 3 bases at V and 5 bases at J, leaving 7 bases unmatched. The CDR3 region is CASSSPSGGAGDTQYF. DNA for the CDR3: TGCGCCAGCAGCTCGCCTAGCGGGGGGGCCGGAGATACGCAGTATTTT.

This clonotype was seen only a few times. The rearrangement joins TRBV20-1 to TRBJ2-7; D gene ambiguous. The V gene's germline CDR1 is DFQATT and CDR2 SNEGSKA (reference sequence). The CDR3 length is 13 residues. V gave up 6 bases and J gave up 4 bases, with 16 bases separating them. CDR3 sequence reads: CSARVRGRYEQYF. The CDR3 DNA is TGCAGTGCCCGGGTCAGAGGAAGGTACGAGCAGTACTTC.

The V call is TRBV5-5, the J call TRBJ2-1; the match to TRBD2 covers 7 bases. Germline trimming cut 3 bases from V and 5 bases from J; bases unmatched to any gene: 8. The CDR3 runs 15 residues. Looked up from germline, CDR1 is SGHKS and CDR2 is YYEKEE (reference sequence). The CDR3 coding sequence is TGTGCCAGCAGCTGGCGGCTAGCGGATAACAATGAGCAGTTCTTC. Its translation is CASSWRLADNNEQFF. Together with reference TRBV5-5 and TRBJ2-1, the CDR3 gives the full variable domain: DAGVTQSPTHLIKTRGQQVTLRCSPISGHKSVSWYQQVLGQGPQFIFQYYEKEERGRGNFPDRFSARQFPNYSSELNVNALLLGDSALYLCASSWRLADNNEQFFGPGTRLTVL.

V and J are TRBV12-3 or TRBV12-4 and TRBJ2-3; D could derive from TRBD1 or TRBD2 (6 bases each). Trimming pared 5 bases from V and 3 bases from J, leaving 15 bases between. This CDR3 spans 15 amino acids. The CDR3 protein is CASSPLRGPTDTQYF. Here the CDR3 DNA reads TGTGCCAGCAGTCCCCTCCGGGGGCCGACAGATACGCAGTATTTT.

The chain couples TRBV20-1 to TRBJ2-5; possibly TRBD1 for D (5 bases). The germline V gene has CDR1 DFQATT and CDR2 SNEGSKA (reference sequence). There are 13 residues in the CDR3. V dropped 3 bases and J dropped 3 bases, with 11 bases sitting between them. The CDR3 here is CSARFVREETQYF. The DNA for the CDR3 is TGCAGTGCTAGGTTCGTCAGGGAAGAGACCCAGTACTTC.

This clonotype was observed a few times. The chain joins TRBV20-1 to TRBJ2-3; the match to TRBD2 covers 11 bases. CDR3 length: 15 residues. The germline V gene encodes CDR1 DFQATT and CDR2 SNEGSKA (reference sequence). Trimming at V came to 0 bases and at J to 4 bases, leaving 3 bases not matched to a gene. CDR3 bases: TGCAGTGCTAGAGAGACTAGCGGGATCTCAGATACGCAGTATTTT. Translated, it gives CSARETSGISDTQYF.

This chain connects TRBV20-1 to TRBJ2-5, with TRBD1 as a possible D gene (6 bases). The germline V and J ends were trimmed by 0 bases and 6 bases, with 14 bases remaining between them. Germline values: CDR1 DFQATT, CDR2 SNEGSKA (reference sequence). The CDR3 sequence is 14 residues long. The chain's CDR3 is CSARDRLGAQTQYF. CDR3 coding DNA: TGCAGTGCTAGAGATCGATTGGGGGCCCAGACCCAGTACTTC.

A few counts support this clonotype. The V and J genes are TRBV11-2 and TRBJ1-2, with a weak D call TRBD1 (5 bases). Germline values: CDR1 SGHAT, CDR2 FQNNGV. V was shortened by 5 bases and J by 6 bases, with 16 bases between the two germline ends. The CDR3 runs to 14 residues. CDR3 DNA: TGTGCCAGCAGCCAAAAGGGGTCCGGGAATGGCTACACCTTC. Translation gives CASSQKGSGNGYTF.